The clone carrying this T cell receptor beta chain was seen a handful of times. This sample is drawn from a study of OX40 agonist ivuxolimab in advanced cancers. Clones were sequenced by immunoSEQ multiplex PCR, and TCRdb holds only the in-frame ones, with some missing. The sample yields 50,000 to 80,000 clones, under 90% seen once. CDR3 size: 12 residues. V was trimmed by 1 base and J by 5 bases, leaving 4 bases between them. CDR1 is SGDLS and CDR2 is YYNGEE in the germline V gene. The chain links TRBV9 to TRBJ2-1; D unresolved. Sequenced here: CD4+ or CD8+ T cells sorted from blood, sampled in a trial of the OX40 agonist ivuxolimab. The receptor was isolated from an adult with an advanced solid tumor such as melanoma, head and neck, liver or kidney cancer. The CDR3 reads CASSVLDNEQFF. DNA for the CDR3: TGTGCCAGCAGCGTATTAGACAATGAGCAGTTCTTC.